The 10 T cell receptor beta chains given below trace back to one sample, sequenced in a study of human T cells and chemical hapten exposure. Each CDR3 protein gets one entry after TCRdb re-called the RACE reads with MiXCR. The sample yields fewer than 130,000 distinct CDR3 sequences, approximately 9.9% seen once. As for time point: patch test 1, 2 weeks after DPC sensitization. This sample's treatment: therapeutic diphenylcyclopropenone sensitization with weekly scalp DPC. Sequences were derived from whole blood, sampled in connection with sensitization to the hapten diphenylcyclopropenone (DPC). These receptors were taken from a woman aged 40-49 years with alopecia areata. Some clones in this sample may be carry-over from other donors' samples.

This clonotype was seen many times. The chain is built from TRBV7-2 and TRBJ1-6; tentative D call: TRBD1 (6 bases). CDR3 length: 16 amino acids. Germline V gene data show CDR1 as SGHTA and CDR2 as FQGNSA. V dropped 5 bases and J dropped 7 bases, with 18 bases sitting between them. CDR3 loop: CASSALQGLWNSPLHF. For the CDR3, the DNA is TGTGCCAGCAGCGCACTACAGGGTTTGTGGAATTCACCCCTCCACTTT.

This clonotype was seen repeatedly, ten times or more. This sequence joins TRBV7-2 and TRBJ2-5, with 7 bases identical to TRBD2. This CDR3 comprises 16 residues. Germline CDR1 SGHTA, CDR2 FQGNSA. V was pared by 5 bases and J by 5 bases, with 14 bases of the junction left unmatched. The CDR3 DNA sequence: TGTGCCAGCAGCCCGGAGTGGCGGGGGACCAGGGAGACCCAGTACTTC. Translated, it gives CASSPEWRGTRETQYF.

In this sample, this clonotype turned up a few times. J is TRBJ2-1 and V is TRBV7-2; D ambiguous. The length of the CDR3 is 14 residues. Germline values: CDR1 SGHTA, CDR2 FQGNSA. Trimming took 4 bases from V and 10 from J, leaving 17 bases between them. The CDR3 sequence: CASSSRTPATEQFF. The CDR3 DNA reads TGTGCCAGCAGCTCCAGGACCCCGGCTACGGAGCAGTTCTTC.

V usage is TRBV28 and J usage is TRBJ2-1; the D gene could be TRBD1 or TRBD2 (5 bases each). The V end lost 8 bases, the J end lost 7 bases, and 15 bases lay between the germline ends. Germline values: CDR1 MDHEN, CDR2 SYDVKM. This CDR3 region has 13 residues. CDR3 sequence reads: CASASGQGNEQFF. The CDR3 region has the DNA TGTGCCAGCGCTTCGGGGCAGGGAAATGAGCAGTTCTTC. Supplemented by reference TRBV28 and TRBJ2-1, the full variable domain reads DVKVTQSSRYLVKRTGEKVFLECVQDMDHENMFWYRQDPGLGLRLIYFSYDVKMKEKGDIPEGYSVSREKKERFSLILESASTNQTSMYLCASASGQGNEQFFGPGTRLTVL.

This clonotype was seen a few times. The chain employs TRBV10-3 and TRBJ2-1; D uncertain. Trimming left V 6 bases short and J 12 bases short, with 27 bases between. This CDR3 has 16 amino acids. Looked up from germline, CDR1 is ENHRY and CDR2 is SYGVKD. The DNA for the CDR3 is TGTGCCATCAGCCCGACTGGCACAGCCACCCTCCTCGGGCAGTTCTTC. Translating gives CAISPTGTATLLGQFF.

This clonotype was detected ten times or more. This chain connects TRBV11-2 to TRBJ2-1; 11 positions agree with TRBD2. Looked up from germline, CDR1 is SGHAT and CDR2 is FQNNGV. V was pared by 4 bases and J by 5 bases, with 16 bases of the junction left unmatched. This CDR3 contains 19 residues. The CDR3 is CASSSAPPLAGGPNNEQFF. As DNA, the CDR3 is TGTGCCAGCAGCTCCGCCCCTCCGTTAGCGGGAGGGCCCAACAATGAGCAGTTCTTC.

This clonotype was seen at least ten times. The V and J genes are TRBV7-6 and TRBJ1-1; possibly TRBD1 for D (6 bases). The V gene's germline CDR1 is SGHVS and CDR2 FNYEAQ. This CDR3 is 14 amino acids long. Trimming shortened V by 0 bases and J by 5 bases, and 10 bases separated the two germline ends. The CDR3, as DNA: TGTGCCAGCAGCTTAGCCCCGGGGACAACTGAAGCTTTCTTT. It is translated as CASSLAPGTTEAFF.

The rearrangement uses TRBV28 and TRBJ1-1, with D unclear. Germline V CDR1 and CDR2: MDHEN, SYDVKM. CDR3 length: 13 amino acids. With 3 bases removed from V and 0 bases from J, the gap between germline ends came to 5 bases. The CDR3 DNA reads as TGTGCCAGCAGTTTTGTGGTGAACACTGAAGCTTTCTTT. Protein sequence: CASSFVVNTEAFF.

The sample holds a few counts of this clonotype. The chain recombines TRBV12-3 or TRBV12-4 with TRBJ2-1; 8 nucleotides agree with TRBD1. The trim removed 10 bases at V and 4 bases at J, leaving 9 bases unmatched. This CDR3 has 14 residues. The CDR3 DNA is TGTGCCACCACGGACAGGGAGAAGTACAATGAGCAGTTCTTC. The encoded protein is CATTDREKYNEQFF.

The chain is built from TRBV7-9 and TRBJ1-2; a possible D gene is TRBD1 (5 bases). The ends were cut back, 5 bases at V and 2 bases at J, with 12 bases in the middle. The CDR3 extends over 14 amino acids. Germline CDR1 reads SEHNR; CDR2 reads FQNEAQ (reference sequence). The CDR3 reads CASSGSRDNYGYTF. For the CDR3, the DNA is TGTGCCAGCAGCGGAAGCCGGGACAACTATGGCTACACCTTC.